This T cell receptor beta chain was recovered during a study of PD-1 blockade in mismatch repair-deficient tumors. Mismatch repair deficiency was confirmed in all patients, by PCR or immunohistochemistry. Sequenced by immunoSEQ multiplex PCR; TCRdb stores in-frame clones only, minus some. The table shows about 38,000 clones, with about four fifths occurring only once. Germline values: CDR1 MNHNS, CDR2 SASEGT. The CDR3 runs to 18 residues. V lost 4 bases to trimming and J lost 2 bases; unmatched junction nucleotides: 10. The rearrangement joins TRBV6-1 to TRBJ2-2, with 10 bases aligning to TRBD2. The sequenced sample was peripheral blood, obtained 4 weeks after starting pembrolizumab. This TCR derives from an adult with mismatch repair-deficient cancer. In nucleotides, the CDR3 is TGTGCCAGCAGTGCACCGGGACTAGCGACCCTAAACACCGGGGAGCTGTTTTTT. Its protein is CASSAPGLATLNTGELFF.